This paragraph reports one TCR beta chain. As originally analysed: How many nucleated cells were present was estimated from reference gene primer amplification. Produced via immunoSEQ multiplex PCR; TCRdb's table is partial and in-frame only. D and trimming come from the DNA, and the V and J calls and clone size come from that table. The sample records some 270,000 clones, about 89% being singletons. The CDR3 is made up of 10 amino acids. Trimming shortened V by 8 bases and J by 3 bases, and 3 bases separated the two germline ends. Germline V gene lookup returns CDR1 KGHSH and CDR2 LQKENI. This sample is drawn from a study of blood T cell repertoires in COVID-19. Study-wide context: Both acute and convalescent COVID-19 samples were obtained from the United States, Italy and Spain. PBMCs, B-cell-depleted T cells, or T cells were the source of the cDNA or gDNA that made up the material.

This clonotype was sampled from a man in his thirties or forties with acute or convalescent COVID-19. Sequencing input: peripheral blood. The chain has TRBV18 and TRBJ2-3; D not resolved. Here the CDR3 DNA reads TGTGCCAGCGCGACAGATACGCAGTATTTT. Its translation is CASATDTQYF.